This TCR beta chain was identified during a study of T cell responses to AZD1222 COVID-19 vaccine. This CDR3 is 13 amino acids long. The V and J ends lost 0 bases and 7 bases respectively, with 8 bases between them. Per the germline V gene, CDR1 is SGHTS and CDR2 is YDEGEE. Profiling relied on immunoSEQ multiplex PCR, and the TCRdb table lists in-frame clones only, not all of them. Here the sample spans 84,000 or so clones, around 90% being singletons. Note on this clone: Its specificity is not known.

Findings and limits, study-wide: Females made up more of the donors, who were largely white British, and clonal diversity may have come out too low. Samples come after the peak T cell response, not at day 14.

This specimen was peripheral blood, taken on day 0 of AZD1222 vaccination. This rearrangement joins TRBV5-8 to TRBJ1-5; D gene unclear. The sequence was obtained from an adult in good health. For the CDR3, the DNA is TGTGCCAGCAGCTTGGAACACGACCAGCCCCAGCATTTT. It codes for CASSLEHDQPQHF.